The clone carrying this T cell receptor (beta chain) was observed a few times. TCRdb recomputed calls from the RT-PCR reads with MiXCR, one row per CDR3 protein. The repertoire consists of about 540,000 distinct CDR3 sequences, with approximately 22% occurring once and the leading ten covering around 2.8%. The data were taken from a study of response to subunit inactivated influenza vaccine. Germline CDR1 reads DFQATT; CDR2 reads SNEGSKA (reference sequence). V trimming: 3 bases; J trimming: 6 bases; junction bases outside the gene matches: 9. This CDR3 is built from 15 residues. This same sample was also taken into another study, of T cells expressing NK-cell markers. That paper notes: For TCR beta, cDNA was produced by 5'RACE template switching with UMIs. The sequencing cohort of eight donors included seven HCMV-seropositive individuals and one seronegative individual. Dominant NKG2C+ clonotypes were found to form roughly 1.0-7.0% of CD8+ T cells in over five donors. One observes that, in a few donors, these clonotypes were also the leading ones within the CD3+CD56-NKG2C+ fraction. Expanded clones of NKG2C+ T cells had an unclear HCMV specificity.

The gene calls are TRBV20-1 and TRBJ2-1; 9 nucleotides align to TRBD2. This receptor was obtained from a man between 45 and 60 years old who received an inactivated influenza vaccine. The material was CD4+ T cells sorted from PBMCs, obtained 11 to 12 days after vaccination. DNA of the CDR3: TGCAGTGCTAGTAAGGCTAGCGGGATGGTCAATGAGCAGTTCTTC. Translating gives CSASKASGMVNEQFF.